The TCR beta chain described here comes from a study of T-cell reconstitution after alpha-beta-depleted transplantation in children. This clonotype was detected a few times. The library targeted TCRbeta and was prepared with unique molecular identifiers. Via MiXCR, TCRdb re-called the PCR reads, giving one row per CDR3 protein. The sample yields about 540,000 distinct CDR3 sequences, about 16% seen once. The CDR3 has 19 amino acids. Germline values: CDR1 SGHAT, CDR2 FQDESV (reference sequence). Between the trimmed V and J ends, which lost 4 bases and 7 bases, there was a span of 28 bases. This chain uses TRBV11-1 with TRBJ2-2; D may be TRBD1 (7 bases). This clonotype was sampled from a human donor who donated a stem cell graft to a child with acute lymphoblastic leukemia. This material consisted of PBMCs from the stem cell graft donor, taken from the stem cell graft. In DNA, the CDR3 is TGTGCCAGCAGCTCCCCCCTGAGCGAGCAGGGGGGATTGAGCGGGGAGCTGTTTTTT. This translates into CASSSPLSEQGGLSGELFF.